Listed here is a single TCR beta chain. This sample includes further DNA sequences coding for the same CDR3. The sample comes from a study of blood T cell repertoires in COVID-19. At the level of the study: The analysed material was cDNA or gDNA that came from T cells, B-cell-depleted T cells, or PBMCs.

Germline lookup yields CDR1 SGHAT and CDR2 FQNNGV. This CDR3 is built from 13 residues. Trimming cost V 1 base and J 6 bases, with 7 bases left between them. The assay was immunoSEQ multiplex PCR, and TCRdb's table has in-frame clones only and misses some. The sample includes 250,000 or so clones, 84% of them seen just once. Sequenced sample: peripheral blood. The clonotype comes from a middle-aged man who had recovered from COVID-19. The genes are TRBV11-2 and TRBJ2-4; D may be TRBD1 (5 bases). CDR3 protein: CASSLGQGNIQYF. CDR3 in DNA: TGTGCCAGCAGCTTAGGGCAGGGAAACATTCAGTACTTC.